What follows are 18 T cell receptor beta chains derived from one specimen sequenced in a study of identical twins. TCRdb ran MiXCR on the 5' RACE reads and lists one entry per CDR3 protein. The sample records approximately 220,000 distinct CDR3 sequences, 7.5% being singletons. The same sample was also used in a study of yellow fever vaccine responses in identical twins.

Sequencing was performed on memory (CD45RO+) T cells sorted from blood. The origin of the receptors is a woman between 18 and 30 years old in good health.

J is TRBJ2-3 and V is TRBV21-1; the listed D gene, TRBD2, was not tested against the DNA. TRBV21-1 is termed a pseudogene. This CDR3 spans 19 amino acids. CDR3 sequence reads: CASSKGLAGGKMSTDTQYF. The CDR3 DNA sequence: TGTGCCAGCAGCAAAGGGCTAGCGGGGGGGAAGATGTCGACAGATACGCAGTATTTT.

The table lists this clonotype with many counts. The V call is TRBV7-9, the J call TRBJ1-4; no clear D. There are 16 residues in the CDR3. V was trimmed by 6 bases and J by 4 bases, leaving 18 bases between them. Germline lookup yields CDR1 SEHNR and CDR2 FQNEAQ (reference sequence). The CDR3 loop is CASSFVRASFNEKLFF. In nucleotides, the CDR3 is TGTGCCAGCAGTTTCGTGAGGGCCAGCTTTAATGAAAAACTGTTTTTT.

V usage is TRBV21-1 and J usage is TRBJ1-5. TRBV21-1 is flagged as a pseudogene. The CDR3 is made up of 14 amino acids. CDR3 sequence: CASSKGGGDQPQHF. The CDR3 DNA follows: TGTGCCAGCAGCAAAGGTGGGGGCGATCAGCCCCAGCATTTT.

The V call is TRBV19, the J call TRBJ2-7; D perhaps matches TRBD1 (6 bases). The CDR3 covers 13 residues. Trimming removed 6 bases at V and 2 bases at J, with 11 bases between. Per germline, CDR1 LNHDA and CDR2 SQIVND (reference sequence). The CDR3 sequence is CASSRQVPYEQYF. CDR3 DNA: TGTGCCAGTAGCCGACAGGTACCCTACGAGCAGTACTTC. Based on the CDR3 plus reference TRBV19 and TRBJ2-7, the full variable domain is DGGITQSPKYLFRKEGQNVTLSCEQNLNHDAMYWYRQDPGQGLRLIYYSQIVNDFQKGDIAEGYSVSREKKESFPLTVTSAQKNPTAFYLCASSRQVPYEQYFGPGTRLTVT.

The table lists this clonotype with many counts. The genes are TRBV13 and TRBJ2-7, with D maybe TRBD1 (5 bases). This CDR3 is 13 amino acids long. V lost 5 bases to trimming and J lost 5 bases, with 13 bases between them. Germline CDR1 reads PRHDT; CDR2 reads FYEKMQ (reference sequence). The CDR3 DNA reads as TGTGCCAGCAGCCCCAGGGATTCCCACGAGCAGTACTTC. Translation gives CASSPRDSHEQYF.

The rearrangement joins TRBV6-2 or TRBV6-3 to TRBJ2-7; 11 bases are shared with TRBD2. Trimming removed 7 bases from V and 4 bases from J; junction bases left unmatched: 12. Germline V lookup: CDR1 MNHEY, CDR2 SVGEGT. The CDR3 extends over 16 amino acids. This CDR3 is CASTHTRLAGPYEQYF. CDR3 coding DNA: TGTGCCAGCACCCATACACGACTAGCGGGACCTTACGAGCAGTACTTC.

In this sample, this clonotype turned up many times. V gene TRBV3-1 combines with J gene TRBJ2-3; weak D call: TRBD1 (5 bases). The CDR3 extends over 13 amino acids. Germline CDR1 reads LGHDT; CDR2 reads YNNKEL (reference sequence). V was clipped by 2 bases and J by 9 bases, with 12 bases between them. The CDR3 loop reads CASSQTSSGTQYF. The DNA for the CDR3 is TGTGCCAGCAGCCAAACCTCCTCAGGGACGCAGTATTTT.

This clonotype was seen many times. The J gene is TRBJ2-5, the V gene TRBV9, with 12 positions matching TRBD2. Germline V gene sequence: CDR1 SGDLS, CDR2 YYNGEE. This CDR3 has 18 residues. J lost 4 bases, V lost 0 bases, and 10 bases had no gene match. This CDR3 reads CASSVAVASGGAGETQYF. CDR3 DNA: TGTGCCAGCAGCGTAGCTGTTGCTAGCGGGGGGGCTGGAGAGACCCAGTACTTC.

This clonotype occurred many times. V gene TRBV3-1 combines with J gene TRBJ1-1; D is unclear. Trimming removed 2 bases at V and 5 bases at J, with 15 bases between. The germline CDR1 and CDR2 sequences are LGHDT and YNNKEL (reference sequence). The CDR3 totals 15 residues. CDR3 bases: TGTGCCAGCAGCCAAAGCTCAGGTTGGGATACTGAAGCTTTCTTT. It yields the protein CASSQSSGWDTEAFF.

The chain uses TRBV7-6 and TRBJ2-7; D is ambiguous. The CDR3 has 16 amino acids. Trimming took off 1 base at V and 0 bases at J, with 13 bases between the two ends. Germline V gene lookup returns CDR1 SGHVS and CDR2 FNYEAQ. CDR3 sequence: CASSLDLPDGSYEQYF. The CDR3 nucleotides are TGTGCCAGCAGCTTAGATCTGCCGGACGGCTCCTACGAGCAGTACTTC.

This clonotype was recorded many times. The V gene is TRBV12-3 or TRBV12-4, the J gene TRBJ1-2; D perhaps matches TRBD1 (5 bases). V was clipped by 10 bases and J by 4 bases, with 10 bases between them. The CDR3 consists of 11 residues. The CDR3 nucleotides read TGTGCCACGGGGCGGAGCTATGGCTACACCTTC. Its translation: CATGRSYGYTF.

V usage is TRBV6-5 and J usage is TRBJ1-5; no clear D gene. The germline V gene encodes CDR1 MNHEY and CDR2 SVGAGI. Deletions cut 0 bases from V and 3 bases from J, with 9 bases between. The CDR3 has 15 amino acids. The CDR3 DNA reads as TGTGCCAGCAGTTACTCGACGGCCTACAATCAGCCCCAGCATTTT. Protein sequence: CASSYSTAYNQPQHF.

At least ten counts were recorded for this clonotype. This sequence joins TRBV5-1 and TRBJ1-4; 9 bases fit TRBD1. The junction had 5 bases not matched to a gene; V was cut back by 0 bases and J by 8 bases. Germline-derived CDR1 and CDR2 are SGHRS and YFSETQ. The CDR3 totals 15 residues. The CDR3 loop is CASSLGTGVLEKLFF. DNA of the CDR3: TGCGCCAGCAGCTTGGGGACAGGGGTCCTCGAAAAACTGTTTTTT.

This rearrangement joins TRBV20-1 to TRBJ2-3, with 10 bases matching TRBD2. Germline CDR1 DFQATT, CDR2 SNEGSKA (reference sequence). V gave up 6 bases and J gave up 2 bases; unmatched junction bases: 8. The CDR3 spans 15 residues. The CDR3 nucleotides are TGCAGTGCCAAGAGCGGGGGGGTCCTCACAGATACGCAGTATTTT. This gives the protein CSAKSGGVLTDTQYF.

The V call is TRBV20-1, the J call TRBJ2-3, with 9 bases lining up with TRBD2. V shed 3 bases and J 1 base; nucleotides not matched to a gene: 8. This CDR3 has 16 residues. Germline V gene data show CDR1 as DFQATT and CDR2 as SNEGSKA (reference sequence). The CDR3 here is CSARGGIAGGTDTQYF. CDR3 DNA sequence: TGCAGTGCTAGGGGGGGAATAGCGGGAGGCACAGATACGCAGTATTTT.

This chain joins TRBV6-4 and TRBJ2-1; TRBD1 might be the D (6 bases). Germline CDR1 and CDR2: MRHNA and SNTAGT. Trimming cost V 4 bases and J 1 base, with 14 bases left between them. CDR3 size: 16 residues. CDR3 nucleotides: TGTGCCAGCAGTGGCCTGGGGACACAGTCCTACAATGAGCAGTTCTTC. Translation gives CASSGLGTQSYNEQFF.

This clonotype was counted between two and nine times. The chain links TRBV5-1 to TRBJ2-1; possibly TRBD1 for D (5 bases). V was cut by 0 bases and J by 4 bases, with 11 bases left in between. The CDR3 spans 15 residues. CDR1 is SGHRS, CDR2 YFSETQ, per germline. The CDR3 sequence is CASSLDRTTYNEQFF. For the CDR3, the DNA is TGCGCCAGCAGCTTGGATCGGACAACTTACAATGAGCAGTTCTTC.

This rearrangement joins TRBV7-2 to TRBJ2-1; 11 bases are a match to TRBD1. This CDR3 has 15 amino acids. Germline trimming cut 1 base from V and 10 bases from J; bases unmatched to any gene: 6. Looked up from germline, CDR1 is SGHTA and CDR2 is FQGNSA. CDR3 residues: CASSLVRTGGHEQFF. The CDR3 nucleotides are TGTGCCAGCAGCTTAGTGCGGACAGGGGGCCACGAGCAGTTCTTC.